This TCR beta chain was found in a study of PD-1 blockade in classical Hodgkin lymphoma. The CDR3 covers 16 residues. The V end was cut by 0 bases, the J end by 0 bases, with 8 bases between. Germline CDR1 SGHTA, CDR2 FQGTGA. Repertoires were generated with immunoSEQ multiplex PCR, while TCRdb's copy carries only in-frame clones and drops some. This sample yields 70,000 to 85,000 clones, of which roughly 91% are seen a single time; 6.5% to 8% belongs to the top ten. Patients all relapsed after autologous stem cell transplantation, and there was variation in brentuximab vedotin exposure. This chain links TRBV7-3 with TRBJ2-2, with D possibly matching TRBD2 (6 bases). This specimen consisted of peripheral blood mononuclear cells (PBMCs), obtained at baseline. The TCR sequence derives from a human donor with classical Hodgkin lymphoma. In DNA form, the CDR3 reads TGTGCCAGCAGCTTAACTCCGGGGGCGAACACCGGGGAGCTGTTTTTT. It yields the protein CASSLTPGANTGELFF.